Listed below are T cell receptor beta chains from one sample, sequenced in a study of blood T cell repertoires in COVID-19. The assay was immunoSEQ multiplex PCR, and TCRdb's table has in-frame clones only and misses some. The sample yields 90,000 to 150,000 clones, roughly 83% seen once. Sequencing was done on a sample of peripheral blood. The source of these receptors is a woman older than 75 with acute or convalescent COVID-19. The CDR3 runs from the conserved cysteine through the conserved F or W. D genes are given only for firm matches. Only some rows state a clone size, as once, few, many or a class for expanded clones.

cdr3_nt: TGCACCAGCAGCGTGGGACTAGCGGGAAAGAGGAATGAGCAGTTCTTC
cdr3_aa: CTSSVGLAGKRNEQFF
j_call: TRBJ2-1
clone_size: NA
v_call: TRBV1
d_call: NA

cdr3_nt: TGTGCCAGCACATTCAGACAGGGGGTAGGCGAGCAGTACTTC
cdr3_aa: CASTFRQGVGEQYF
j_call: TRBJ2-7
clone_size: NA
v_call: TRBV6-5
d_call: TRBD1

cdr3_nt: TGTGCCAGCAGCCGGACAGGGGGCGGCTATGGCTACACCTTC
cdr3_aa: CASSRTGGGYGYTF
j_call: TRBJ1-2
clone_size: NA
v_call: TRBV14
d_call: TRBD1

cdr3_nt: TGTGCTAGTGGTTTGGTAACAGGGGGGAACCAGCCCCAGCATTTT
cdr3_aa: CASGLVTGGNQPQHF
j_call: TRBJ1-5
clone_size: once
v_call: TRBV12-5
d_call: TRBD1

cdr3_nt: TGTGCCAGCAGTGCCGACAGCCGTTACGAGCAGTACTTC
cdr3_aa: CASSADSRYEQYF
j_call: TRBJ2-7
clone_size: few
v_call: TRBV6-2/TRBV6-3
d_call: NA

cdr3_nt: TGTGCCAGCAGCGTAGGGACTAGCGGGAGCATTAATGAGCAGTTCTTC
cdr3_aa: CASSVGTSGSINEQFF
j_call: TRBJ2-1
clone_size: NA
v_call: TRBV9
d_call: TRBD2

cdr3_nt: TGTGCCAGCACTGAGATGACAGAGGCCTACGAGCAGTACTTC
cdr3_aa: CASTEMTEAYEQYF
j_call: TRBJ2-7
clone_size: NA
v_call: TRBV2
d_call: NA

cdr3_nt: TGTGCCAGTAGTACTACAGGGACGGAGACCCAGTACTTC
cdr3_aa: CASSTTGTETQYF
j_call: TRBJ2-5
clone_size: NA
v_call: TRBV19
d_call: NA

cdr3_nt: TGTGCCAGCAGTTACGGACAGGGGAATCAGCCCCAGCATTTT
cdr3_aa: CASSYGQGNQPQHF
j_call: TRBJ1-5
clone_size: NA
v_call: TRBV6-5
d_call: TRBD1

cdr3_nt: TGTGCCAGCAGCCAAGATCGGGGGACAGGCTCGAACACTGAAGCTTTCTTT
cdr3_aa: CASSQDRGTGSNTEAFF
j_call: TRBJ1-1
clone_size: once
v_call: TRBV14
d_call: TRBD1

cdr3_nt: TGTGCCAGCACCAGCGGGACAGGGGGGAATGAGCAGTTCTTC
cdr3_aa: CASTSGTGGNEQFF
j_call: TRBJ2-1
clone_size: NA
v_call: TRBV7-9
d_call: TRBD1

cdr3_nt: TGTGCCAGCAGTTTATCTCCGGGACAGGGCAACACTGAAGCTTTCTTT
cdr3_aa: CASSLSPGQGNTEAFF
j_call: TRBJ1-1
clone_size: NA
v_call: TRBV28
d_call: TRBD1

cdr3_nt: TGTGCCAGCAGTGAAGTCCAGCAGGGTGTCCGCTATTTT
cdr3_aa: CASSEVQQGVRYF
j_call: TRBJ1-3
clone_size: NA
v_call: TRBV2
d_call: NA

cdr3_nt: TGTGCCAGCTCACCACTTCGTGAGACCCAGTACTTC
cdr3_aa: CASSPLRETQYF
j_call: TRBJ2-5
clone_size: NA
v_call: TRBV18
d_call: NA

cdr3_nt: TGTGCCAGCAGCCAGGTAGCTTCGGGCACTGAAGCTTTCTTT
cdr3_aa: CASSQVASGTEAFF
j_call: TRBJ1-1
clone_size: once
v_call: TRBV4-2
d_call: NA

cdr3_nt: TGTGCCAGCAGCCACCTATTAACAGCATCGGAACAGCCCCAGCATTTT
cdr3_aa: CASSHLLTASEQPQHF
j_call: TRBJ1-5
clone_size: NA
v_call: TRBV4-2
d_call: NA

cdr3_nt: TGTGCCAGCAGTCATCTGGACAGGGGCTTTTACAATGAGCAGTTCTTC
cdr3_aa: CASSHLDRGFYNEQFF
j_call: TRBJ2-1
clone_size: NA
v_call: TRBV7-6
d_call: TRBD1

cdr3_nt: TGTGCCAGCAGCTTAAGCGGGGGCAGTGTAGGGCAGTTCTTC
cdr3_aa: CASSLSGGSVGQFF
j_call: TRBJ2-1
clone_size: NA
v_call: TRBV7-3
d_call: NA

cdr3_nt: TGTGCCAGCAGCGTCGGGACTAGCGGGGGAGATACGCAGTATTTT
cdr3_aa: CASSVGTSGGDTQYF
j_call: TRBJ2-3
clone_size: NA
v_call: TRBV9
d_call: TRBD2

cdr3_nt: TGTGCCAGCAGCTTAGGGAAGTGGGCAACTGAAGCTTTCTTT
cdr3_aa: CASSLGKWATEAFF
j_call: TRBJ1-1
clone_size: NA
v_call: TRBV7-8
d_call: NA

cdr3_nt: TGTGCCAGCAGCATCCTGACTAGCGGATACGAGCAGTACTTC
cdr3_aa: CASSILTSGYEQYF
j_call: TRBJ2-7
clone_size: NA
v_call: TRBV7-2
d_call: TRBD2

cdr3_nt: TGTGCCAGCAGCTACGCGGGACAGGGAGGCAATGAGCAGTTCTTC
cdr3_aa: CASSYAGQGGNEQFF
j_call: TRBJ2-1
clone_size: once
v_call: TRBV7-2
d_call: TRBD1

cdr3_nt: TGTGCCTGCCAAGGGGAAGGTGATCAGCCCCAGCATTTT
cdr3_aa: CACQGEGDQPQHF
j_call: TRBJ1-5
clone_size: NA
v_call: TRBV30
d_call: NA